This T cell receptor beta chain was documented in a study of blood T cell repertoires in COVID-19. Self-reported history from a screening survey and questionnaire set each donor's cohort. The V end lost 11 bases, the J end lost 3 bases, and 17 bases lay between the germline ends. CDR3 size: 14 residues. Germline V gene data show CDR1 as LNHDA and CDR2 as SQIVND (reference sequence). Libraries were prepared by immunoSEQ multiplex PCR; TCRdb keeps only in-frame clonotypes and omits some of them. There are around 450,000 clones in the sample; roughly 87% occur only once, and around 0.7% lies in the top ten.

The clonotype originates from a young woman who had recovered from COVID-19. The gene calls are TRBV19 and TRBJ1-5; weak D call: TRBD1 (6 bases). Sequenced sample: PBMCs or T cells enriched from blood (not recorded which). The CDR3 protein is CAGWGRGHNQPQHF. The CDR3 DNA follows: TGTGCCGGTTGGGGCAGGGGTCACAATCAGCCCCAGCATTTT.